The rows below give T cell receptor beta chains drawn from one sample of a study of blood T cell repertoires in COVID-19. Sequenced by immunoSEQ multiplex PCR; TCRdb stores in-frame clones only, minus some. The sample yields 150,000 to 200,000 clones, around 89% seen once. Source material: peripheral blood. Source of these receptors: a human donor in a cohort sampled during active COVID-19. The CDR3 runs from the conserved cysteine through the conserved F or W. Fields, in order: J gene, clone size, D gene, V gene, CDR3 DNA, CDR3 protein. The D gene is left open where the match is weak. Expanded clones are given a class, and other clones once, few, many or no size at all.

J: TRBJ2-3
size: once
D: TRBD2
V: TRBV7-2
DNA: TGTGCCAGCAGCACGAGGACTAGCGGGAGGGCGGGGGCAGATACGCAGTATTTT
CDR3: CASSTRTSGRAGADTQYF

J: TRBJ2-7
size: once
D: TRBD2
V: TRBV6-2/TRBV6-3
DNA: TGTGCCAGCAGATACTCCCATAGGGACTACCAGGACGAGCAGTACTTC
CDR3: CASRYSHRDYQDEQYF

J: TRBJ2-3
size: -
D: -
V: TRBV6-2/TRBV6-3
DNA: TGTGCCAGCAGTTACGCGGGGATTCGCACAGATACGCAGTATTTT
CDR3: CASSYAGIRTDTQYF

J: TRBJ2-5
size: -
D: -
V: TRBV6-5
DNA: TGTGCCAGCACGAGGACAGAAGAGACCCAGTACTTC
CDR3: CASTRTEETQYF

J: TRBJ1-1
size: once
D: -
V: TRBV18
DNA: TGTGCCAGCTCACAACTCCAAGACAGTGCTGAAGCTTTCTTT
CDR3: CASSQLQDSAEAFF

J: TRBJ2-3
size: -
D: -
V: TRBV24-1
DNA: TGTGCCACCCAGACGGACAGTTACACAGATACGCAGTATTTT
CDR3: CATQTDSYTDTQYF

J: TRBJ2-7
size: -
D: TRBD2
V: TRBV5-1
DNA: TGCGCCAGCAGCGCGTCCTCGGGGGGGACTGGGGAGCAGTACTTC
CDR3: CASSASSGGTGEQYF

J: TRBJ1-1
size: -
D: TRBD1
V: TRBV5-1
DNA: TGCGCCAGCAGCCTGCGGACAGGGCCGAACACTGAAGCTTTCTTT
CDR3: CASSLRTGPNTEAFF

J: TRBJ2-7
size: -
D: TRBD2
V: TRBV5-1
DNA: TGCGCCAGCAGCATGGGTAGCGGGGCAGGCCGCGAGCAGTACTTC
CDR3: CASSMGSGAGREQYF

J: TRBJ2-7
size: once
D: TRBD1
V: TRBV29-1
DNA: TGCAGCGCCTCGGACAGGGTCGGCGAGCAGTACTTC
CDR3: CSASDRVGEQYF

J: TRBJ2-3
size: -
D: TRBD2
V: TRBV6-2/TRBV6-3
DNA: TGTGCCAGCAGTTACGCGGGGGGGCCCCCAGATACGCAGTATTTT
CDR3: CASSYAGGPPDTQYF

J: TRBJ1-1
size: -
D: -
V: TRBV12-2
DNA: TGTGCAAGTCGCTTAGGGACAGGGAACACTGAAGCTTTCTTT
CDR3: CASRLGTGNTEAFF

J: TRBJ1-2
size: -
D: TRBD1
V: TRBV28
DNA: TGTGCCAGCAGTCTGGGACAGCTTTATGGCTACACCTTC
CDR3: CASSLGQLYGYTF

J: TRBJ2-7
size: -
D: -
V: TRBV12-3/TRBV12-4
DNA: TGTGCCAGCAGTCTTACCAGTGGTGACGAGCAGTACTTC
CDR3: CASSLTSGDEQYF

J: TRBJ1-6
size: -
D: -
V: TRBV6-5
DNA: TGTGCCAGCAGTTACTCGTCAGGGGAAGCACCCCTCCACTTT
CDR3: CASSYSSGEAPLHF

J: TRBJ2-7
size: -
D: TRBD1
V: TRBV5-4
DNA: TGTGCCAGCAGACCCGGGACAGGGAGCGAGCAGTACTTC
CDR3: CASRPGTGSEQYF

J: TRBJ1-2
size: -
D: -
V: TRBV4-3
DNA: TGCGCCAGCAGCCAAGATCCGAAGGTTACACAGGGCTACACCTTC
CDR3: CASSQDPKVTQGYTF

J: TRBJ2-7
size: -
D: TRBD2
V: TRBV29-1
DNA: TGCAGCGTTGTCGGTGGCGGGAGATCCACCTACGAGCAGTACTTC
CDR3: CSVVGGGRSTYEQYF

J: TRBJ2-5
size: -
D: -
V: TRBV29-1
DNA: TGCAGCACTTGGTGGGGGGGCGAGACCCAGTACTTC
CDR3: CSTWWGGETQYF

J: TRBJ1-1
size: few
D: -
V: TRBV18
DNA: TGTGCCAGCTCTTTCAGCCCCGGACAGAAGATGAACACTGAAGCTTTCTTT
CDR3: CASSFSPGQKMNTEAFF